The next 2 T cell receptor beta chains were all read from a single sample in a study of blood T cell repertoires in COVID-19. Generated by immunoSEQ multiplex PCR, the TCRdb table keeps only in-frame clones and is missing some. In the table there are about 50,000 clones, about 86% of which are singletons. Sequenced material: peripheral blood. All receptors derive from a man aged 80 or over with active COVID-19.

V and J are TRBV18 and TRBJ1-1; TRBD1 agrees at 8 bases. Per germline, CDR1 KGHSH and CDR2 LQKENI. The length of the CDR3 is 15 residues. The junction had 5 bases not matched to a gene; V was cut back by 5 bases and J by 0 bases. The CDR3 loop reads CASSSGQGVNTEAFF. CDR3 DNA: TGTGCCAGCTCATCCGGACAGGGAGTGAACACTGAAGCTTTCTTT.

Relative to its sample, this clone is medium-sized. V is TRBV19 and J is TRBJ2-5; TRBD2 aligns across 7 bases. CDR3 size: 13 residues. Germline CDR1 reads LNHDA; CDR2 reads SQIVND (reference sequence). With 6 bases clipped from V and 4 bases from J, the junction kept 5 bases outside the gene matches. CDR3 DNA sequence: TGTGCCAGTAGCGCGACTAGCAGAGAGACCCAGTACTTC. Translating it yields CASSATSRETQYF.